This TCR beta chain was captured by sequencing in a study of T cell changes during pregnancy in multiple sclerosis. Assay: immunoSEQ multiplex PCR; the TCRdb copy retains only in-frame clones and omits some. There are approximately 68,000 clones in the sample; 90% to 95% occur only once, and around 0.75% lies in the top ten. In this sample, this clone turned up once. CDR1 is LNHNV, CDR2 YYDKDF, per germline (reference sequence). V dropped 4 bases and J dropped 6; count of bases not matched to a gene: 7. This CDR3 spans 15 amino acids. The sample in question was peripheral blood, obtained in the third trimester of pregnancy. This TCR came from a female donor in good health, enrolled as a control in a pregnancy study. This chain connects TRBV15 to TRBJ1-5; TRBD1 matches at 9 bases. The chain's CDR3 is CATSTRTGGVQPQHF. CDR3 in DNA: TGTGCCACCAGCACCCGAACAGGGGGCGTTCAGCCCCAGCATTTT.